The 7 T cell receptor beta chains in this list originate from one sample, sequenced in a study of beta chain features in type 1 diabetes. As every portion of the isolated RNA was reverse transcribed, the sequencing read expressed TCRB transcripts. The data were produced by immunoSEQ multiplex PCR, yet TCRdb's version contains in-frame clones alone and is incomplete. This table has about 290,000 clones, approximately 8.1% appearing once. Source material: central memory CD4+ T cells from blood. The receptors shown here come from a woman aged 18-29 years in good health.

This clone has more than one count but fewer than ten. This chain links TRBV5-1 with TRBJ1-5; 8 nucleotides match TRBD1. Trimming removed 4 bases from V and 7 bases from J; junction bases left unmatched: 7. Germline loops: CDR1 SGHRS, CDR2 YFSETQ. The CDR3 is 14 residues long. CDR3 nucleotides: TGCGCCAGCAGCCCAAGACAGGGGACCCAGCCCCAGCATTTT. Amino acids: CASSPRQGTQPQHF.

This sequence joins TRBV15 and TRBJ2-3, with D possibly TRBD1 on 6 matching bases. Germline values: CDR1 LNHNV, CDR2 YYDKDF (reference sequence). The CDR3 consists of 16 residues. V lost 0 bases to trimming and J lost 9 bases, with 19 bases between them. CDR3: CATSRDQGPGSDTQYF. CDR3 nucleotides: TGTGCCACCAGCAGAGATCAGGGGCCGGGGTCGGACACGCAGTATTTT.

The CDR3 sequence: CASSSLNSNQPQHF. CDR3 bases: TGTGCCAGCAGTTCACTTAATAGCAATCAGCCCCAGCATTTT. This sequence joins TRBV28 and TRBJ1-5; D is unresolved. The CDR3 totals 14 residues. Germline lookup yields CDR1 MDHEN and CDR2 SYDVKM. The ends were cut back, 4 bases at V and 0 bases at J, with 7 bases in the middle.

This clone was counted between two and nine times. The chain links TRBV11-2 to TRBJ1-1, with unresolved D. CDR1 is SGHAT and CDR2 is FQNNGV in the germline V gene. V was clipped by 1 base and J by 5 bases, with 14 bases between them. This CDR3 region has 15 residues. The CDR3 nucleotides are TGTGCCAGCAGCTTAGCTTCCGCCCTCCGGACTGAAGCTTTCTTT. It is translated as CASSLASALRTEAFF.

Remarks on this clone: At the DNA level, this CDR3 is encoded by other sequences in the same sample as well. The chain links TRBV7-3 to TRBJ2-5; the D gene could be TRBD1 or TRBD2 (5 bases each). Germline-derived CDR1 and CDR2 are SGHTA and FQGTGA. The CDR3 covers 13 residues. Trimming shortened V by 5 bases and J by 1 base, and 8 bases separated the two germline ends. The CDR3 coding sequence is TGTGCCAGCAGCCCTGGGACCCAAGAGACCCAGTACTTC. This gives the protein CASSPGTQETQYF.

This clone showed up just a few times. The chain joins TRBV12-2 to TRBJ2-7. TRBV12-2 is designated a pseudogene. The CDR3 has 13 residues. The CDR3 here is CKGGTRESYEQYV. The CDR3, as DNA: TGTAAGGGGGGTACAAGGGAATCCTACGAGCAGTACGTC.

The chain uses TRBV21-1 and TRBJ2-5; no DNA check was done on the table's D call, TRBD2. The J call may not be correct, given that the DNA end is closer to TRBJ2-7. TRBV21-1 corresponds to a pseudogene. The CDR3 totals 16 residues. This CDR3 reads CASSKGRMRSSYEQYF. The CDR3 nucleotides read TGTGCCAGCAGCAAAGGTCGGATGCGGAGCTCCTACGAGCAGTACTTC.